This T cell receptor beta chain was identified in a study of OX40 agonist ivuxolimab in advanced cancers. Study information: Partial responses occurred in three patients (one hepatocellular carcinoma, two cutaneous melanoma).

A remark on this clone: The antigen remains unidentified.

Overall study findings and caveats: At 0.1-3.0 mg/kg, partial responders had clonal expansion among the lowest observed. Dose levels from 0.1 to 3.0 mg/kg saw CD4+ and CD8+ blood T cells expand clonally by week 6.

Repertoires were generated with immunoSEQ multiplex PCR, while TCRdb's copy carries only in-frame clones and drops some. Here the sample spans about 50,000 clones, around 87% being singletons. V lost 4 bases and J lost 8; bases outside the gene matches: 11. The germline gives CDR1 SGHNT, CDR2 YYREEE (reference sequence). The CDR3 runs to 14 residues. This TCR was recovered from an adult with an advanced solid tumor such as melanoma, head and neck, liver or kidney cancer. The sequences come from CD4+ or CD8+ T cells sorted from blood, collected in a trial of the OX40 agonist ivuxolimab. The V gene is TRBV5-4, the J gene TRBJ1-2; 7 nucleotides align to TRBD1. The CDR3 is CASSLGTAKEGYTF. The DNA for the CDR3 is TGTGCCAGCAGCCTTGGGACAGCCAAGGAAGGCTACACCTTC.